Below are 26 T cell receptor beta chains sequenced from a single sample in a study of human T cells and chemical hapten exposure. As for time point: patch test 3, about 24 weeks after DPC sensitization. Treatment reported: therapeutic diphenylcyclopropenone sensitization with weekly scalp DPC. TCRdb ran MiXCR on the RACE reads and lists one entry per CDR3 protein. The profile shows about 84,000 distinct CDR3 sequences, about a tenth of them singletons. The sequencing here drew on whole blood, taken in connection with sensitization to the hapten diphenylcyclopropenone (DPC). The receptors shown here come from a woman aged 45-65 years with alopecia areata. Some clones in this sample may be carry-over from other donors' samples.

The CDR3 region is CASSVLTNTGELFF. CDR3 sequence (DNA): TGTGCCAGCAGTGTGCTAACGAACACCGGGGAGCTGTTTTTT. The chain carries TRBV28 and TRBJ2-2; D call uncertain. The CDR3 totals 14 residues. Deletions cut 5 bases from V and 0 bases from J, with 7 bases between. CDR1 MDHEN and CDR2 SYDVKM come from the germline V gene.

Of note for this clonotype: One base away lies a much larger clone, so this may be a sequencing read error. The V gene is TRBV5-1, the J gene TRBJ2-1; 12 bases fit TRBD2. This CDR3 has 15 amino acids. The germline V gene has CDR1 SGHRS and CDR2 YFSETQ. CDR3 sequence reads: CAGSASGRGYNEQFF. The CDR3 region has the DNA TGCGCCGGCAGCGCTAGCGGGAGGGGTTACAATGAGCAGTTCTTC.

This clonotype was recorded a few times. The V and J genes are TRBV19 and TRBJ2-1, with 7 bases aligning to TRBD2. The length of the CDR3 is 16 residues. Germline loops: CDR1 LNHDA, CDR2 SQIVND (reference sequence). The V gene end was trimmed by 3 bases and the J gene end by 5 bases; junction bases not matched to a gene: 10. CDR3 sequence (DNA): TGTGCCAGTAGTATCCGCCGGAGCGGGAATCACAATGAGCAGTTCTTC. Residues: CASSIRRSGNHNEQFF.

This clonotype was found many times. The V gene is TRBV7-3, the J gene TRBJ1-1, with a possible D match to TRBD1 (6 bases). Trimming cost V 1 base and J 4 bases, with 7 bases left between them. The CDR3 has 13 amino acids. CDR1 and CDR2 (germline): SGHTA, FQGTGA. The CDR3 reads CASSLMGATEAFF. CDR3 nucleotide sequence: TGTGCCAGCAGCTTAATGGGGGCCACTGAAGCTTTCTTT.

In its sample, this clonotype was seen many times. The chain joins TRBV13 to TRBJ2-1, with D unresolved. Germline lookup yields CDR1 PRHDT and CDR2 FYEKMQ (reference sequence). V was trimmed by 5 bases and J by 6 bases, leaving 14 bases between them. This CDR3 has 14 amino acids. CDR3 sequence: CASSPRPRGNEQFF. CDR3 coding DNA: TGTGCCAGCAGCCCCCGGCCCCGAGGCAATGAGCAGTTCTTC.

The chain couples TRBV29-1 to TRBJ2-3; 9 nucleotides agree with TRBD2. Trimming took 7 bases from V and 5 from J; bases not matched to a gene: 4. From germline, CDR1 is SQVTM and CDR2 ANQGSEA. The CDR3 is 12 amino acids. The CDR3 coding sequence is TGCAGCGAGGGACTAGCTAAAGATACGCAGTATTTT. Its translation is CSEGLAKDTQYF.

This clonotype has ten or more counts. The rearrangement joins TRBV11-3 to TRBJ2-3, with 9 positions matching TRBD2. Germline values: CDR1 SGHNT, CDR2 YENEEA. This CDR3 is built from 16 residues. V shed 4 bases, J shed 1 base, and the junction held 6 bases outside the gene matches. The CDR3 is CASSSLAGMGTDTQYF. Written as DNA, the CDR3 is TGTGCCAGCAGCTCCCTAGCGGGAATGGGCACAGATACGCAGTATTTT.

This clonotype was detected many times. The chain carries TRBV6-6 and TRBJ1-2, with 8 bases matching TRBD1. CDR3 length equals 14 residues. The trim removed 6 bases at V and 2 bases at J, leaving 5 bases unmatched. Looked up from germline, CDR1 is MNHNY and CDR2 is SVGAGI (reference sequence). CDR3 region: CASRETGDNYGYTF. CDR3 DNA: TGTGCCAGCAGAGAGACAGGGGACAACTATGGCTACACCTTC.

This clonotype was observed at least ten times. J is TRBJ2-6 and V is TRBV5-6, with 14 bases aligning to TRBD2. Germline CDR1 SGHDT, CDR2 YYEEEE. V was clipped by 4 bases and J by 1 base; unmatched bases: 4. This CDR3 is 18 amino acids long. The CDR3 DNA sequence: TGTGCCAGCAGCCCGGGACTAGCGGGAGTATCTGGGGCCAACGTCCTGACTTTC. Translation: CASSPGLAGVSGANVLTF.

V is TRBV7-3 and J is TRBJ2-5; 8 bases are a match to TRBD1. The CDR3 length is 15 residues. CDR1 is SGHTA, CDR2 FQGTGA, per germline. J lost 4 bases, V lost 3 bases, and 7 bases had no gene match. CDR3 bases: TGTGCCAGCAGCTTGACAGGGGCGTTTGGAGAGACCCAGTACTTC. Translation: CASSLTGAFGETQYF.

The J gene is TRBJ1-2, the V gene TRBV21-1; the D call of TRBD1 is as the table states it, not checked on the DNA. TRBV21-1 is listed as a pseudogene. CDR3 length: 12 residues. The DNA of the CDR3 is TGTGCCAGCAGCAGACAGCGCTATGGCTACACCTTC. Translation gives CASSRQRYGYTF.

On this clonotype itself: Being one base from a much bigger clone, this may be a read error. The chain links TRBV2 to TRBJ1-2; D unresolved. CDR1 and CDR2 (germline): SNHLY, FYNNEI. This CDR3 contains 12 residues. The CDR3 DNA sequence: TGTGCCTGCAGTGACCCCACCCCCGGTTACACCTTC. Amino acid sequence: CACSDPTPGYTF.

This clonotype was recorded many times. The chain employs TRBV19 and TRBJ2-1; 8 bases are shared with TRBD1. J gave up 0 bases and V 11 bases, and 9 bases lay outside the gene matches. The length of the CDR3 is 15 residues. Germline V lookup: CDR1 LNHDA, CDR2 SQIVND (reference sequence). This CDR3 is CACCETGDSYNEQFF. CDR3 DNA: TGTGCCTGCTGCGAGACAGGGGACTCCTACAATGAGCAGTTCTTC.

The J gene is TRBJ2-7, the V gene TRBV3-1, with a possible D match to TRBD1 (6 bases). Germline CDR1 LGHDT, CDR2 YNNKEL (reference sequence). Trimming removed 5 bases from V and 2 bases from J, with 13 bases in between. The length of the CDR3 is 14 residues. CDR3 DNA sequence: TGTGCCAGCAGCGATAGGACAGCTACCTACGAGCAGTACTTC. Encoded protein: CASSDRTATYEQYF.

This clonotype was observed a few times. The gene calls are TRBV29-1 and TRBJ1-5; D gene uncertain. V dropped 7 bases and J dropped 5 bases, with 18 bases sitting between them. The length of the CDR3 is 14 residues. Germline assignment: CDR1 SQVTM and CDR2 ANQGSEA. The DNA for the CDR3 is TGCAGCGACCCTAAAGATCGTCAATATCAGCCCCAGCATTTT. Translation gives CSDPKDRQYQPQHF.

This clonotype was seen at least ten times. The rearrangement links TRBV20-1 to TRBJ2-2; 8 nucleotides agree with TRBD2. The J segment lost 4 bases and the V segment lost 3 bases, leaving 4 bases of the junction unmatched. Germline V gene data show CDR1 as DFQATT and CDR2 as SNEGSKA (reference sequence). The CDR3 extends over 14 amino acids. CDR3 sequence: CSARGAGATGELFF. The CDR3 coding sequence is TGCAGTGCTAGGGGAGCGGGAGCCACCGGGGAGCTGTTTTTT.

The rearrangement uses TRBV10-3 and TRBJ2-7; 10 bases are a match to TRBD2. Unmatched junction bases numbered 5, after V lost 4 bases and J lost 2 bases. The CDR3 is 15 residues long. The germline V gene encodes CDR1 ENHRY and CDR2 SYGVKD. The CDR3 protein is CAISGGSGRTYEQYF. The CDR3 DNA reads as TGTGCCATCAGTGGAGGTAGCGGGAGGACCTACGAGCAGTACTTC.

The chain joins TRBV5-5 to TRBJ1-2; D call uncertain. This CDR3 is built from 13 residues. Trimming shortened V by 1 base and J by 4 bases, and 8 bases separated the two germline ends. Germline V gene lookup returns CDR1 SGHKS and CDR2 YYEKEE (reference sequence). The CDR3 bases are TGTGCCAGCAGCTTGACGGAAACCTATGGCTACACCTTC. Its translation: CASSLTETYGYTF. Looking up the rest from reference TRBV5-5 and TRBJ1-2 gives the full variable domain: DAGVTQSPTHLIKTRGQQVTLRCSPISGHKSVSWYQQVLGQGPQFIFQYYEKEERGRGNFPDRFSARQFPNYSSELNVNALLLGDSALYLCASSLTETYGYTFGSGTRLTVV.

The V gene is TRBV20-1, the J gene TRBJ1-6, with 8 bases aligning to TRBD1. Germline V gene data show CDR1 as DFQATT and CDR2 as SNEGSKA (reference sequence). Unmatched junction bases numbered 12, after V lost 3 bases and J lost 11 bases. There are 15 residues in the CDR3. Here the CDR3 DNA reads TGCAGTGCTAGGAGCTCGGGGGACAGGACGGCACCCCTCCACTTT. This sequence encodes CSARSSGDRTAPLHF.

This clonotype has a count of ten or more. The rearrangement links TRBV5-1 to TRBJ1-3; 7 bases agree with TRBD1. CDR3 length: 15 amino acids. V shed 4 bases and J 2 bases; nucleotides not matched to a gene: 6. Germline V gene sequence: CDR1 SGHRS, CDR2 YFSETQ. The CDR3 region has the DNA TGCGCCAGCAGCGCCAGCGACAGGGCTGGAAACACCATATATTTT. Encoded protein: CASSASDRAGNTIYF.

The chain combines TRBV5-1 with TRBJ2-7; D call uncertain. The CDR3 is made up of 14 amino acids. The V end was cut by 3 bases, the J end by 3 bases, with 13 bases between. Germline assignment: CDR1 SGHRS and CDR2 YFSETQ. For the CDR3, the DNA is TGCGCCAGCAGCTCCATCCGTCCCAACTACGAGCAGTACTTC. Translated, it gives CASSSIRPNYEQYF.

This clonotype occurred many times. V and J are TRBV12-3 or TRBV12-4 and TRBJ2-7; D remains unclear. V was shortened by 3 bases and J by 1 base, with 7 bases between the two germline ends. The CDR3 has 13 residues. CDR3 bases: TGTGCCAGCAGTTTTGGCAGGTCCTACGAGCAGTACTTC. It codes for CASSFGRSYEQYF.

The chain couples TRBV5-1 to TRBJ1-1; no reliable D call. The V and J ends lost 5 bases and 1 base respectively, with 6 bases between them. Germline CDR1 and CDR2: SGHRS and YFSETQ. This CDR3 is built from 12 residues. CDR3 nucleotides: TGCGCCAGCAGGTCGAGGAACACTGAAGCTTTCTTT. The encoded protein is CASRSRNTEAFF.

The V call is TRBV29-1, the J call TRBJ2-1; TRBD2 agrees at 9 bases. The CDR3 is 15 amino acids. Germline trimming cut 4 bases from V and 4 bases from J; bases unmatched to any gene: 8. CDR1 and CDR2 from the germline V gene are SQVTM and ANQGSEA. CDR3 in amino acids: CSVGEGSGSYNEQFF. Written as DNA, the CDR3 is TGCAGCGTTGGAGAGGGTAGCGGGAGTTACAATGAGCAGTTCTTC.

This clonotype has at least ten counts. The chain couples TRBV9 to TRBJ2-4, with a tentative D call TRBD2 (6 bases). The CDR3 is 15 residues long. Germline V CDR1 and CDR2: SGDLS, YYNGEE. The germline V and J ends were trimmed by 0 bases and 6 bases, with 13 bases remaining between them. CDR3 nucleotide sequence: TGTGCCAGCAGCGTAGGGATTAGCGGTCTAAACATTCAGTACTTC. It encodes CASSVGISGLNIQYF.

This clonotype was counted many times. This rearrangement joins TRBV12-3 or TRBV12-4 to TRBJ2-7, with 15 bases identical to TRBD2. The junction had 14 bases not matched to a gene; V was cut back by 4 bases and J by 4 bases. The CDR3 is made up of 19 amino acids. This chain's CDR3 is CASSSTLGLAGGPGYEQYF. CDR3 in DNA: TGTGCCAGCAGTTCCACCTTGGGACTAGCGGGAGGCCCCGGTTACGAGCAGTACTTC.